This TCR beta chain was sequenced for a study of blood T cell repertoires in COVID-19. Here immunoSEQ multiplex PCR was the method, and the copy in TCRdb shows in-frame clones only, minus some. The data contain approximately 170,000 clones, 65% to 85% of them singletons. This CDR3 region has 16 residues. Germline V gives CDR1 MDHEN, CDR2 SYDVKM. V lost 4 bases and J lost 7; bases outside the gene matches: 13. The sample comprised PBMCs or T cells enriched from blood (not recorded which). This TCR was sampled from a woman in her thirties who had recovered from COVID-19. The chain employs TRBV28 and TRBJ2-1, with TRBD1 matching over 7 bases. CDR3: CASSSPHRGKRNEQFF. The CDR3 DNA sequence: TGTGCCAGCAGTTCCCCACACAGGGGAAAACGGAATGAGCAGTTCTTC.